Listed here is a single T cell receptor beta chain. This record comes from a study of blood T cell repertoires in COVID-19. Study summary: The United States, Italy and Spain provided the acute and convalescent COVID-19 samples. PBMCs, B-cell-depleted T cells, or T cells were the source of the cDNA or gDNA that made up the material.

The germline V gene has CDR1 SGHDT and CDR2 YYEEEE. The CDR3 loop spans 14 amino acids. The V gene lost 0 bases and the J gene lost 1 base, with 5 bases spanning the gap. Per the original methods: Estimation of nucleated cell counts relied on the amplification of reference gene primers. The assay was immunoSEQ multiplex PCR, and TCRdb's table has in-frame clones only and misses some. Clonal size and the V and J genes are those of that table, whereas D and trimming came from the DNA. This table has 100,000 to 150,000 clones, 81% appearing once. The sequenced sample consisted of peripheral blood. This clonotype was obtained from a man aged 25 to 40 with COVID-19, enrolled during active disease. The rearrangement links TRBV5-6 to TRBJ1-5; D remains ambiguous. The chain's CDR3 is CASSLAVSNQPQHF. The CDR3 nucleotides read TGTGCCAGCAGCTTGGCTGTGAGCAATCAGCCCCAGCATTTT.